The T cell receptor (beta chain) under discussion was sequenced for a study of blood T cell repertoires in COVID-19. In the authors' workflow: For nucleated cells, counts were estimated from reference gene primer amplification. The method was immunoSEQ multiplex PCR; TCRdb's version includes in-frame clones alone and lacks a portion of them. The V and J calls and clone size are taken from that table; D and trimming were inferred from the DNA. Altogether about 17,000 clones are present, approximately 89% being singletons, with the ten largest covering over 4%. The germline V gene has CDR1 MDHEN and CDR2 SYDVKM. The CDR3 is made up of 13 amino acids. Between the trimmed V and J ends, which lost 6 bases and 3 bases, there was a span of 12 bases.

The J gene is TRBJ2-7, the V gene TRBV28; tentatively, D is TRBD1 (5 bases). This receptor was taken from a human donor in a cohort sampled during active COVID-19. The sample comprised peripheral blood. The CDR3 sequence is CASRLGHLYEQYF. DNA of the CDR3: TGTGCCAGCAGATTAGGACACCTCTACGAGCAGTACTTC.